This TCR beta chain was observed in a study of T-cell memory formation after mild COVID-19. Overall study context: TCR clusters were mostly confined to one donor each.

Points from the study as a whole: Clones that contracted from day 15 to 85 had balanced CD4/CD8; later expanders were CD4+ biased. Contracting CD4+ clones were located mainly in CM and EM, and CD8+ clones in EMRA.

Germline-derived CDR1 and CDR2 are SGHTA and FQGNSA. CDR3 length: 18 residues. V lost 3 bases and J lost 1; bases outside the gene matches: 7. With regard to this clonotype: Its antigen remains unknown.

The 5'RACE method, run with constant-segment primers, produced TCR alpha and TCR beta cDNA libraries (carrying sample barcodes and UMIs). TCRdb reprocessed the 5' RACE reads via MiXCR and lists one record per CDR3 protein. Among roughly 500,000 distinct CDR3 sequences, roughly 21% were seen once, and the ten largest hold around 13%. The sample taken for sequencing was PBMCs or a T cell subset sorted from them (not recorded which). This TCR came from an adult woman who had mild COVID-19 (a few samples of this study predate the infection). Cell type and time point are not known. The chain couples TRBV7-2 to TRBJ2-3; 13 positions agree with TRBD2. DNA of the CDR3: TGTGCCAGCAGCTTCGGGGGACTAGCGGGGCCACGCACAGATACGCAGTATTTT. It encodes CASSFGGLAGPRTDTQYF.